The 22 T cell receptor beta chains below come from one sample, sequenced in a study of T cell responses to AZD1222 COVID-19 vaccine (dated by TCRdb to the early 2020s). Libraries were prepared through the immunoSEQ multiplex PCR assay. TCRdb limited this immuneACCESS table to in-frame rearrangements with V and J called. A share of clones is missing; checked studies link under half to unresolved V genes, and the rest is unexplained. The sample records about 92,000 clones, nearly 90% of which are singletons. The ten biggest clones cover under 7% of the sample. This sample's time point label indicates: baseline before first vaccination. The material sequenced was peripheral blood, taken on day 0 of AZD1222 vaccination. The receptor source for this set is an adult in good health.

V and J are TRBV4-2 and TRBJ2-3, with 7 positions matching TRBD2. The CDR3 is made up of 16 amino acids. Germline values: CDR1 LGHNA, CDR2 YNFKEQ. Trimming cost V 4 bases and J 2 bases; bases outside gene matches: 9. This CDR3 reads CASSPRGGRNTDTQYF. CDR3 DNA: TGTGCCAGCAGCCCTCGCGGGGGACGTAACACAGATACGCAGTATTTT.

V usage is TRBV5-1 and J usage is TRBJ2-7, with TRBD1 matching 7 bases. Germline values: CDR1 SGHRS, CDR2 YFSETQ. The CDR3 covers 15 residues. The trim removed 7 bases at V and 3 bases at J, leaving 13 bases unmatched. The CDR3 nucleotides are TGCGCCAGCCAGCCTCAGACAGGGTTCATCTACGAGCAGTACTTC. This encodes CASQPQTGFIYEQYF.

This chain connects TRBV28 to TRBJ1-1, with D hard to call. The CDR3 is 11 residues long. Germline V gene sequence: CDR1 MDHEN, CDR2 SYDVKM. V was cut by 6 bases and J by 6 bases, with 8 bases left in between. CDR3 bases: TGTGCCAGCAGAGGACGTCCTGAAGCTTTCTTT. Its protein is CASRGRPEAFF. Supplemented by reference TRBV28 and TRBJ1-1, the full variable domain reads DVKVTQSSRYLVKRTGEKVFLECVQDMDHENMFWYRQDPGLGLRLIYFSYDVKMKEKGDIPEGYSVSREKKERFSLILESASTNQTSMYLCASRGRPEAFFGQGTRLTVV.

The rearrangement joins TRBV5-6 to TRBJ2-7; D perhaps matches TRBD1 (6 bases). Germline V CDR1 and CDR2: SGHDT, YYEEEE. Trimming left V 0 bases short and J 3 bases short, with 16 bases between. The CDR3 totals 16 residues. The CDR3 sequence is CASSLETGRSVYEQYF. The CDR3 DNA reads TGTGCCAGCAGCTTGGAGACAGGCCGATCGGTCTACGAGCAGTACTTC.

In DNA form, the CDR3 reads TGCGCCAGCAGCCAAGGGGTGAATCAGCCCCAGCATTTT. Residues: CASSQGVNQPQHF. The chain uses TRBV4-1 and TRBJ1-5; D not resolved. The CDR3 covers 13 residues. CDR1 and CDR2 (germline): MGHRA, YSYEKL. V was pared by 1 base and J by 4 bases, with 5 bases between.

V is TRBV28 and J is TRBJ2-3; possibly TRBD1 or TRBD2 for D (5 bases each). The CDR3 extends over 15 amino acids. V lost 4 bases, J lost 1 base, and 12 bases lay in between. Germline V gene lookup returns CDR1 MDHEN and CDR2 SYDVKM. In nucleotides, the CDR3 is TGTGCCAGCAGTTCCCTCTTGGGGGGCACAGATACGCAGTATTTT. It is translated as CASSSLLGGTDTQYF.

The rearrangement links TRBV19 to TRBJ1-5, with D hard to call. V lost 5 bases to trimming and J lost 4 bases, with 15 bases between them. There are 15 residues in the CDR3. Germline V gives CDR1 LNHDA, CDR2 SQIVND (reference sequence). Here the CDR3 reads CASSRDAGSNQPQHF. CDR3 DNA: TGTGCCAGTAGTCGTGACGCAGGTTCTAATCAGCCCCAGCATTTT.

The chain is built from TRBV2 and TRBJ2-5, with TRBD1 as a possible D gene (6 bases). Germline values: CDR1 SNHLY, CDR2 FYNNEI. Trimming removed 7 bases at V and 2 bases at J, with 11 bases between. The CDR3 has 13 amino acids. The CDR3 DNA reads as TGTGCCAGCAACGCACAGGGTCAAGAGACCCAGTACTTC. Encoded protein: CASNAQGQETQYF.

This clone was counted between two and nine times. The chain carries TRBV7-9 and TRBJ1-1; D unresolved. The CDR3 loop spans 13 amino acids. Trimming cost V 6 bases and J 2 bases, with 10 bases left between them. CDR1 and CDR2 from the germline V gene are SEHNR and FQNEAQ (reference sequence). CDR3 coding DNA: TGTGCCAGCAGTAAAAGGAGCAACACTGAAGCTTTCTTT. It is translated as CASSKRSNTEAFF.

This chain connects TRBV29-1 to TRBJ2-1; 12 nucleotides align to TRBD2. The CDR3 runs 16 residues. From germline, CDR1 is SQVTM and CDR2 ANQGSEA. V trimming: 6 bases; J trimming: 7 bases; junction bases outside the gene matches: 13. CDR3 loop: CSVVTSGSMVGNEQFF. CDR3 DNA sequence: TGCAGCGTCGTGACTAGCGGGAGTATGGTGGGTAATGAGCAGTTCTTC.

This chain joins TRBV6-2 or TRBV6-3 and TRBJ1-1; D not certain. CDR3 length: 14 residues. Germline V lookup: CDR1 MNHEY, CDR2 SVGEGT. V was trimmed by 0 bases and J by 1 base, leaving 6 bases between them. This CDR3 is CASSYSEGNTEAFF. DNA for the CDR3: TGTGCCAGCAGTTACTCGGAGGGGAACACTGAAGCTTTCTTT.

As DNA, the CDR3 is TGTGCCAAAGGGCCCTTAGGCTACAATGAGCAGTTCTTC. Its protein product is CAKGPLGYNEQFF. The rearrangement joins TRBV14 to TRBJ2-1; D remains unclear. The CDR3 is 13 amino acids. Germline V lookup: CDR1 SGHDN, CDR2 FVKESK. Trimming removed 10 bases at V and 3 bases at J, with 13 bases between.

The J gene is TRBJ2-6, the V gene TRBV15; 7 bases align to TRBD1. Germline V gene data show CDR1 as LNHNV and CDR2 as YYDKDF (reference sequence). With 9 bases clipped from V and 2 bases from J, the junction kept 10 bases outside the gene matches. The CDR3 loop spans 16 amino acids. The CDR3 nucleotides read TGTGCCACTATGGGACAGACCTCGACTGGGGCCAACGTCCTGACTTTC. It yields the protein CATMGQTSTGANVLTF.

V gene TRBV3-1 (or the pseudogene TRBV3-2) combines with J gene TRBJ2-3, with 9 bases identical to TRBD2. Germline CDR1 LGHDT, CDR2 YNNKEL (reference sequence). V was clipped by 4 bases and J by 5 bases; unmatched bases: 10. The CDR3 contains 16 residues. CDR3: CASSRVLAGRVDTQYF. In DNA, the CDR3 is TGTGCCAGCAGCCGGGTTCTAGCGGGACGGGTAGATACGCAGTATTTT.

This chain links TRBV27 with TRBJ2-7; 10 positions match TRBD2. Germline lookup yields CDR1 MNHEY and CDR2 SMNVEV (reference sequence). This CDR3 is 14 amino acids long. The junction had 3 bases not matched to a gene; V was cut back by 2 bases and J by 5 bases. This chain's CDR3 is CASSLPSGRDEQYF. CDR3 bases: TGTGCCAGCAGTTTACCTAGCGGGAGAGACGAGCAGTACTTC.

The chain is built from TRBV6-5 and TRBJ1-1; no reliable D call. Germline V CDR1 and CDR2: MNHEY, SVGAGI. The CDR3 has 13 amino acids. The V end lost 3 bases, the J end lost 2 bases, and 7 bases lay between the germline ends. The CDR3 is CASSYGDNTEAFF. The CDR3 nucleotides are TGTGCCAGCAGTTATGGGGATAACACTGAAGCTTTCTTT.

A few counts support this clone. The chain uses TRBV19 and TRBJ1-2, with D perhaps TRBD1 (6 bases). From germline, CDR1 is LNHDA and CDR2 SQIVND (reference sequence). The V end lost 6 bases, the J end lost 8 bases, and 13 bases lay between the germline ends. This CDR3 comprises 12 residues. For the CDR3, the DNA is TGTGCCAGTAGGGACAGTCGCCGAGGCTACACCTTC. This gives the protein CASRDSRRGYTF.

CDR3 residues: CASSQGARGPETSNQPQHF. The CDR3 DNA sequence: TGTGCCAGCAGCCAAGGTGCCAGGGGTCCTGAGACTAGCAATCAGCCCCAGCATTTT. The chain uses TRBV4-2 and TRBJ1-5, with D maybe TRBD1 (6 bases). V lost 1 base, J lost 0 bases, and 19 bases lay in between. The CDR3 consists of 19 residues. Looked up from germline, CDR1 is LGHNA and CDR2 is YNFKEQ.

This clone was detected a few times. V usage is TRBV28 and J usage is TRBJ2-5; 9 positions agree with TRBD1. Germline assignment: CDR1 MDHEN and CDR2 SYDVKM. The ends lost 5 bases at V and 5 bases at J; junction bases unmatched: 6. This CDR3 contains 14 residues. The CDR3 region is CASSPRTGAETQYF. In DNA form, the CDR3 reads TGTGCCAGCAGTCCTCGGACAGGGGCGGAGACCCAGTACTTC.

In its sample, this clone was seen a few times. The chain links TRBV27 to TRBJ1-4, with D perhaps matching TRBD1 (5 bases). V was trimmed by 4 bases and J by 1 base, leaving 13 bases between them. Germline loops: CDR1 MNHEY, CDR2 SMNVEV (reference sequence). There are 16 residues in the CDR3. DNA of the CDR3: TGTGCCAGCAGTTCCTTCCGGGACTTAACTAATGAAAAACTGTTTTTT. Amino acids: CASSSFRDLTNEKLFF.

The gene calls are TRBV6-5 and TRBJ2-4; unclear D gene. From germline, CDR1 is MNHEY and CDR2 SVGAGI. The V and J ends lost 6 bases and 0 bases respectively, with 12 bases between them. The CDR3 consists of 15 residues. The DNA of the CDR3 is TGTGCCAGCAGGACAATAGGGCTAGCCAAAAACATTCAGTACTTC. It codes for CASRTIGLAKNIQYF.

V usage is TRBV27 and J usage is TRBJ2-1, with a possible D match to TRBD1 (5 bases). This CDR3 comprises 13 residues. The germline CDR1 and CDR2 sequences are MNHEY and SMNVEV (reference sequence). V was cut by 2 bases and J by 8 bases, with 10 bases left in between. The CDR3 is CASSLSRVDEQFF. The CDR3 DNA reads as TGTGCCAGCAGTTTAAGCAGGGTCGATGAGCAGTTCTTC.